The 30 T cell receptor beta chains in this list originate from one sample, sequenced in a study of T cell repertoires in cytomegalovirus infection. For these TCRs, the target antigens are not known. TCRdb ran MiXCR on the reads and lists one entry per CDR3 protein. Found here are approximately 76,000 distinct CDR3 sequences, roughly 39% of them singletons; the top ten hold about 92%. The sequences come from CD8+ T cells from cultured PBMCs, collected from culture after CMV antigen stimulation. These receptors were taken from a human donor in good health (CMV status not recorded). Some clones in this sample may be carry-over from other donors' samples.

Here the CDR3 DNA reads TGTGCCAGCAACCGACAAACTGAAGCTTTCTTT. Residues: CASNRQTEAFF. V gene TRBV2 combines with J gene TRBJ1-1; unclear D gene. This CDR3 has 11 residues. Germline V gene sequence: CDR1 SNHLY, CDR2 FYNNEI. V lost 7 bases and J lost 5, with 8 bases in between.

This clonotype was seen a single time. The chain recombines TRBV7-9 with TRBJ1-4; the D gene is possibly TRBD1 (5 bases). This CDR3 contains 14 residues. V lost 1 base, J lost 8 bases, and 11 bases lay in between. Germline CDR1 and CDR2: SEHNR and FQNEAQ (reference sequence). This CDR3 reads CASSLVPGREKLFF. The CDR3 DNA reads as TGTGCCAGCAGCTTAGTTCCAGGGAGGGAAAAACTGTTTTTT.

The rearrangement uses TRBV20-1 and TRBJ1-1; D might be TRBD1 (6 bases). The CDR3 contains 15 residues. Germline CDR1 DFQATT, CDR2 SNEGSKA (reference sequence). Trimming cost V 0 bases and J 4 bases, with 15 bases left between them. The CDR3 loop is CSARDLVGAGTEAFF. CDR3 bases: TGCAGTGCTAGAGATCTCGTGGGGGCGGGCACTGAAGCTTTCTTT.

The chain has TRBV7-2 and TRBJ2-7; TRBD1 might be the D (5 bases). Per germline, CDR1 SGHTA and CDR2 FQGNSA. The germline V and J ends were trimmed by 2 bases and 2 bases, with 7 bases remaining between them. The CDR3 consists of 13 residues. CDR3 protein: CASSLMGPYEQYF. The CDR3 DNA follows: TGTGCCAGCAGCTTAATGGGGCCCTACGAGCAGTACTTC.

V gene TRBV27 combines with J gene TRBJ1-6; no clear D gene. Trimming removed 3 bases from V and 8 bases from J, with 8 bases in between. The CDR3 is made up of 13 amino acids. From germline, CDR1 is MNHEY and CDR2 SMNVEV (reference sequence). CDR3: CASSFGLHSPLHF. The CDR3 DNA sequence: TGTGCCAGCAGTTTCGGGTTACATTCACCCCTCCACTTT.

This clonotype was detected only a few times. This chain connects TRBV3-1 to TRBJ2-1; 9 bases map to TRBD1. This CDR3 comprises 18 residues. Unmatched junction bases numbered 10, after V lost 0 bases and J lost 4 bases. Per germline, CDR1 LGHDT and CDR2 YNNKEL (reference sequence). CDR3 in DNA: TGTGCCAGCAGCCAAGATTTGCAGGACAGGGGCATGTACAATGAGCAGTTCTTC. Its translation is CASSQDLQDRGMYNEQFF.

The rearrangement joins TRBV7-6 to TRBJ2-1; D is unresolved. Trimming left V 6 bases short and J 6 bases short, with 9 bases between. The CDR3 is 12 residues long. In germline, CDR1 is SGHVS, CDR2 FNYEAQ. CDR3 DNA: TGTGCCAGCAGATCCCCCGGCAATGAGCAGTTCTTC. The encoded protein is CASRSPGNEQFF.

J is TRBJ2-7 and V is TRBV7-8; D unresolved. The V and J ends lost 1 base and 2 bases respectively, with 6 bases between them. The V gene's germline CDR1 is SGHVS and CDR2 FQNEAQ. This CDR3 comprises 13 residues. Here the CDR3 DNA reads TGTGCCAGCAGCTTAGGGCAGCCCTACGAGCAGTACTTC. Amino acids: CASSLGQPYEQYF.

The chain has TRBV12-3 or TRBV12-4 and TRBJ2-3; TRBD2 matches 8 bases. V lost 8 bases to trimming and J lost 6 bases; unmatched junction nucleotides: 10. The CDR3 sequence is 14 residues long. This chain's CDR3 is CASGSRSGGDTQYF. The CDR3 nucleotides read TGTGCCAGCGGTAGTAGGAGCGGGGGTGATACGCAGTATTTT.

This clonotype was picked up one time. The rearrangement uses TRBV7-6 and TRBJ2-7, with TRBD2 as a possible D gene (7 bases). The CDR3 covers 15 residues. Trimming took off 1 base at V and 3 bases at J, with 13 bases between the two ends. CDR1 is SGHVS, CDR2 FNYEAQ, per germline. CDR3 amino acids: CASSLGGGDLYEQYF. The CDR3 DNA sequence: TGTGCCAGCAGCTTAGGCGGGGGCGACCTCTACGAGCAGTACTTC. Full variable domain (outside the CDR3, taken from reference TRBV7-6 and TRBJ2-7): GAGVSQSPRYKVTKRGQDVALRCDPISGHVSLYWYRQALGQGPEFLTYFNYEAQQDKSGLPNDRFSAERPEGSISTLTIQRTEQRDSAMYRCASSLGGGDLYEQYFGPGTRLTVT.

This clonotype was recorded a few times. The chain uses TRBV28 and TRBJ2-1; 8 bases line up with TRBD2. Trimming cost V 7 bases and J 5 bases; bases outside gene matches: 1. CDR3 length: 12 amino acids. CDR1 is MDHEN and CDR2 is SYDVKM in the germline V gene. CDR3 in amino acids: CASTGGNNEQFF. The CDR3 nucleotides read TGTGCCAGCACGGGAGGGAACAATGAGCAGTTCTTC.

Details on this clonotype: The junction differs from germline at one of its ends, possibly a read error. The J gene is TRBJ2-1, the V gene TRBV7-7; perhaps TRBD2 as D (6 bases). The CDR3 consists of 15 residues. The germline V gene encodes CDR1 SSHAT and CDR2 FNYEAQ (reference sequence). CDR3 nucleotides: TGTGCTAGCAGCCCCACCGGGACTGGGTACAATGAGCAGTTCTTC. It codes for CASSPTGTGYNEQFF.

The chain uses TRBV6-2 or TRBV6-3 and TRBJ2-2; D is ambiguous. This CDR3 spans 15 amino acids. Germline loops: CDR1 MNHEY, CDR2 SVGEGT. V lost 2 bases and J lost 1, with 8 bases in between. In DNA form, the CDR3 reads TGTGCCAGCAGTTACGACGCACTGAACACCGGGGAGCTGTTTTTT. Residues: CASSYDALNTGELFF.

The count of this clonotype is one. V is TRBV5-6 and J is TRBJ1-4; 9 bases fit TRBD1. Germline assignment: CDR1 SGHDT and CDR2 YYEEEE. Trimming took 0 bases from V and 8 from J; bases not matched to a gene: 11. The CDR3 totals 17 residues. This CDR3 is CASSLEGQGSYREKLFF. The CDR3, as DNA: TGTGCCAGCAGCTTGGAAGGACAGGGGTCATATCGGGAAAAACTGTTTTTT. The whole variable domain, filled in from reference TRBV5-6 and TRBJ1-4, reads DAGVTQSPTHLIKTRGQQVTLRCSPKSGHDTVSWYQQALGQGPQFIFQYYEEEERQRGNFPDRFSGHQFPNYSSELNVNALLLGDSALYLCASSLEGQGSYREKLFFGSGTQLSVL.

A few counts support this clonotype. This chain connects TRBV2 to TRBJ2-7; TRBD1 matches 8 bases. Germline V gives CDR1 SNHLY, CDR2 FYNNEI. The ends lost 3 bases at V and 0 bases at J; junction bases unmatched: 1. This CDR3 has 14 amino acids. In DNA form, the CDR3 reads TGTGCCAGCAGTGAGACAGGGGCCTCCTACGAGCAGTACTTC. Its protein is CASSETGASYEQYF.

This clonotype was seen only a few times. V usage is TRBV28 and J usage is TRBJ2-2; D remains ambiguous. The germline V and J ends were trimmed by 5 bases and 5 bases, with 27 bases remaining between them. The CDR3 runs 19 residues. CDR1 is MDHEN, CDR2 SYDVKM, per germline. The CDR3 DNA sequence: TGTGCCAGCAGTGGTTGGGATGGGCAGACGACCTCGAGAACCGGGGAGCTGTTTTTT. This sequence encodes CASSGWDGQTTSRTGELFF.

V and J are TRBV28 and TRBJ2-1; D remains ambiguous. CDR3 length: 13 residues. Germline V lookup: CDR1 MDHEN, CDR2 SYDVKM. Trimming shortened V by 2 bases and J by 14 bases, and 16 bases separated the two germline ends. CDR3 residues: CASSLVDGPGEFF. As DNA, the CDR3 is TGTGCCAGCAGTTTAGTGGACGGGCCTGGGGAGTTCTTC.

CDR3 region: CSARDPSLSGPSYNEQFF. The CDR3 nucleotides are TGCAGTGCTAGAGATCCCTCTCTTAGCGGGCCTTCCTACAATGAGCAGTTCTTC. The gene calls are TRBV20-1 and TRBJ2-1, with 7 positions matching TRBD2. This CDR3 comprises 18 residues. Germline CDR1 DFQATT, CDR2 SNEGSKA (reference sequence). With V trimmed by 0 bases and J by 1 base, 12 bases remained unmatched.

J is TRBJ2-7 and V is TRBV23-1, with D hard to call. TRBV23-1 is reported as an ORF; its role is uncertain. The CDR3 extends over 12 amino acids. Trimming removed 2 bases at V and 3 bases at J, with 5 bases between. In nucleotides, the CDR3 is TGCGCCAGCAGTCAACCAAACTACGAGCAGTACTTC. Translation gives CASSQPNYEQYF.

This clonotype was detected a few times. The chain recombines TRBV6-2 or TRBV6-3 with TRBJ1-5; D might be TRBD1 (6 bases). This CDR3 comprises 14 residues. V was shortened by 6 bases and J by 0 bases, with 9 bases between the two germline ends. Germline CDR1 is MNHEY and CDR2 is SVGEGT. The CDR3 DNA reads TGTGCCAGCAGACGGACAGCTAGCAATCAGCCCCAGCATTTT. Translation gives CASRRTASNQPQHF.

This clonotype was seen a handful of times. The germline gene is not matched at one end of the junction; a read error may be the cause. The J gene is TRBJ1-3, the V gene TRBV7-7, with D maybe TRBD1 (5 bases). This CDR3 has 16 amino acids. Germline values: CDR1 SSHAT, CDR2 FNYEAQ (reference sequence). As DNA, the CDR3 is TGTGCTAGCAGCCCGGGGACGGTTGCTGGGGGAAACACCATATATTTT. This gives the protein CASSPGTVAGGNTIYF.

In this sample, this clonotype turned up a few times. This chain uses TRBV7-9 with TRBJ2-6; 9 nucleotides align to TRBD1. The junction had 19 bases not matched to a gene; V was cut back by 4 bases and J by 0 bases. This CDR3 has 22 residues. Per germline, CDR1 SEHNR and CDR2 FQNEAQ (reference sequence). The CDR3 region is CASSYPRDRDLTWFSGANVLTF. The CDR3 coding sequence is TGTGCCAGCAGCTATCCGAGGGACAGGGACCTTACCTGGTTCTCTGGGGCCAACGTCCTGACTTTC.

The rearrangement links TRBV27 to TRBJ1-1; no reliable D call. Germline CDR1 is MNHEY and CDR2 is SMNVEV (reference sequence). V was trimmed by 5 bases and J by 6 bases, leaving 13 bases between them. The length of the CDR3 is 13 residues. The DNA for the CDR3 is TGTGCCAGCAGTATAGTCGGTTCCTCTGAAGCTTTCTTT. Its protein product is CASSIVGSSEAFF.

This chain uses TRBV25-1 with TRBJ1-6; D unresolved. Germline CDR1 MGHDK, CDR2 SYGVNS. V was shortened by 2 bases and J by 4 bases, with 9 bases between the two germline ends. CDR3 length: 15 amino acids. CDR3 amino acids: CASSEAGLYNSPLHF. Here the CDR3 DNA reads TGTGCCAGCAGTGAAGCCGGCCTGTATAATTCACCCCTCCACTTT.

The V gene is TRBV7-6, the J gene TRBJ2-3; unclear D gene. The CDR3 extends over 14 amino acids. V was cut by 3 bases and J by 3 bases, with 10 bases left in between. Germline V lookup: CDR1 SGHVS, CDR2 FNYEAQ. The CDR3 DNA reads as TGTGCCAGCAGCTTTGGGGATGGAACAGATACGCAGTATTTT. Protein product: CASSFGDGTDTQYF. The full variable domain, completed using reference TRBV7-6 and TRBJ2-3, is GAGVSQSPRYKVTKRGQDVALRCDPISGHVSLYWYRQALGQGPEFLTYFNYEAQQDKSGLPNDRFSAERPEGSISTLTIQRTEQRDSAMYRCASSFGDGTDTQYFGPGTRLTVL.

The chain couples TRBV5-6 to TRBJ1-1; D gene uncertain. CDR3 size: 11 residues. V was pared by 0 bases and J by 8 bases, with 5 bases between. Germline V CDR1 and CDR2: SGHDT, YYEEEE. CDR3 region: CASSLGREAFF. The CDR3 region has the DNA TGTGCCAGCAGCTTGGGCAGGGAAGCTTTCTTT.

This sequence joins TRBV4-1 and TRBJ2-7; 8 nucleotides align to TRBD1. CDR3 length: 15 amino acids. Germline values: CDR1 MGHRA, CDR2 YSYEKL. With V trimmed by 5 bases and J by 0 bases, 6 bases remained unmatched. CDR3 amino acids: CASSSRTGSSYEQYF. DNA for the CDR3: TGCGCCAGCAGCTCCCGGACAGGGAGCTCCTACGAGCAGTACTTC.

The chain is built from TRBV27 and TRBJ1-5; D not certain. Germline V gives CDR1 MNHEY, CDR2 SMNVEV (reference sequence). Trimming removed 0 bases at V and 1 base at J, with 4 bases between. This CDR3 contains 14 residues. In DNA, the CDR3 is TGTGCCAGCAGTTTATCAAGCAGCAATCAGCCCCAGCATTTT. Its translation is CASSLSSSNQPQHF.

The chain uses TRBV10-3 and TRBJ2-7, with D unclear. Germline CDR1 ENHRY, CDR2 SYGVKD. V dropped 8 bases and J dropped 12 bases, with 11 bases sitting between them. This CDR3 is built from 9 residues. The CDR3 sequence is CAIGSRPYF. CDR3 sequence (DNA): TGTGCCATCGGATCTCGTCCGTACTTC.

The rearrangement uses TRBV7-2 and TRBJ2-3; 8 nucleotides align to TRBD2. The CDR3 has 15 amino acids. Germline V CDR1 and CDR2: SGHTA, FQGNSA. V lost 5 bases to trimming and J lost 5 bases; unmatched junction nucleotides: 9. CDR3: CASSTGGGSLDTQYF. The CDR3 coding sequence is TGTGCCAGCAGCACCGGGGGGGGCAGTTTAGATACGCAGTATTTT.